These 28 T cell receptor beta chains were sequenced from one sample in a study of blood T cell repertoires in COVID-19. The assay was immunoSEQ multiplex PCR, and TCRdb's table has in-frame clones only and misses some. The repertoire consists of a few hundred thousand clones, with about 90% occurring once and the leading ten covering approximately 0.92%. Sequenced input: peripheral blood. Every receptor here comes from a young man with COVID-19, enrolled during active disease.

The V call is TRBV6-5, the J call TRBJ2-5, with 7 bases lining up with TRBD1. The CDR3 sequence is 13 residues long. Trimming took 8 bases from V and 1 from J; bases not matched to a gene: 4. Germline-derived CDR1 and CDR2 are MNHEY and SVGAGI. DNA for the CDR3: TGTGCCAGCTCCGGGACAGCCCAAGAGACCCAGTACTTC. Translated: CASSGTAQETQYF.

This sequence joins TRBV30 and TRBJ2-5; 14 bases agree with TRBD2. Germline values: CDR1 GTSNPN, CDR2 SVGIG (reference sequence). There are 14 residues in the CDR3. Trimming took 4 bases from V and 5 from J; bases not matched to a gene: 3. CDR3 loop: CAWTWTSGGETQYF. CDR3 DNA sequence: TGTGCCTGGACTTGGACTAGCGGGGGGGAGACCCAGTACTTC.

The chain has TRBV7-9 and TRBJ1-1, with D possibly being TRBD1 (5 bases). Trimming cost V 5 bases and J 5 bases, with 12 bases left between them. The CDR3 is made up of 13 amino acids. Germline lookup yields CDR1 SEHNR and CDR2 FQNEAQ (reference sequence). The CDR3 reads CASSDQGGTEAFF. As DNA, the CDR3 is TGTGCCAGCAGCGACCAGGGAGGAACTGAAGCTTTCTTT.

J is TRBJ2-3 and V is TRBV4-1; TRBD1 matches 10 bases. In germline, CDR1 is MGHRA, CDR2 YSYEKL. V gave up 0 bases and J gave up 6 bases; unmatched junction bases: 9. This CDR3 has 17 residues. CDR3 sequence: CASSQDYSDRGWDTQYF. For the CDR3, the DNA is TGCGCCAGCAGCCAAGATTATTCGGACAGGGGGTGGGATACGCAGTATTTT.

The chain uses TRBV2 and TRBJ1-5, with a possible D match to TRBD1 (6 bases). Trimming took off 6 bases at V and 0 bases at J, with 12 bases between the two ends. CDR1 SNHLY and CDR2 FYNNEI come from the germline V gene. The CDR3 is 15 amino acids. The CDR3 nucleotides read TGTGCCAGCAGCCGGACAGCCTATAGCAATCAGCCCCAGCATTTT. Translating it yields CASSRTAYSNQPQHF.

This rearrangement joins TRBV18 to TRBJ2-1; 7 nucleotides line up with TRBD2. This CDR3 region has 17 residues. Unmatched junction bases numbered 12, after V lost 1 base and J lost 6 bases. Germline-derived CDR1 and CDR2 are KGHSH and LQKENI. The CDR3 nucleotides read TGTGCCAGCTCACCACTCGGTGCAGGGAGGGCCGTCAATGAGCAGTTCTTC. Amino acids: CASSPLGAGRAVNEQFF. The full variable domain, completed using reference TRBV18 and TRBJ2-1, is NAGVMQNPRHLVRRRGQEARLRCSPMKGHSHVYWYRQLPEEGLKFMVYLQKENIIDESGMPKERFSAEFPKEGPSILRIQQVVRGDSAAYFCASSPLGAGRAVNEQFFGPGTRLTVL.

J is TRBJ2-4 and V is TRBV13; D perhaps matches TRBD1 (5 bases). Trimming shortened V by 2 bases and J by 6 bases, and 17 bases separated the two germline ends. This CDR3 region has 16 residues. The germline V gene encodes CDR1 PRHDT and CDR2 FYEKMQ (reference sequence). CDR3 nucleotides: TGTGCCAGCAGCTTAAAATTCAGGGCGGAAGGAAACATTCAGTACTTC. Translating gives CASSLKFRAEGNIQYF.

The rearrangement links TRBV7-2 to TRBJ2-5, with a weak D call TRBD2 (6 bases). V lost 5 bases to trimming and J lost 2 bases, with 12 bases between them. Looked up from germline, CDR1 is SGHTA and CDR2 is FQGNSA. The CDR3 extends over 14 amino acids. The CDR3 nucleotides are TGTGCCAGCAGCGACTATAGCGGACAAGAGACCCAGTACTTC. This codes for CASSDYSGQETQYF. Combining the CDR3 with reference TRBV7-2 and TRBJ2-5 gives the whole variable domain GAGVSQSPSNKVTEKGKDVELRCDPISGHTALYWYRQSLGQGLEFLIYFQGNSAPDKSGLPSDRFSAERTGGSVSTLTIQRTQQEDSAVYLCASSDYSGQETQYFGPGTRLLVL.

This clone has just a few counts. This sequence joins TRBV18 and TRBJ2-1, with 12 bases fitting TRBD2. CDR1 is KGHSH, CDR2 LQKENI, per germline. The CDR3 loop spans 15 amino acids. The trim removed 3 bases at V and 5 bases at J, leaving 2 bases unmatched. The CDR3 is CASSPTSGRNNEQFF. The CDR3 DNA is TGTGCCAGCTCACCCACTAGCGGGAGGAACAATGAGCAGTTCTTC.

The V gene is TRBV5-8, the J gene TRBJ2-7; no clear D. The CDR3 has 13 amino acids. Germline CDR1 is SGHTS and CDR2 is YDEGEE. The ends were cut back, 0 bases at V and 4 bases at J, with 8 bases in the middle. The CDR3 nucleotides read TGTGCCAGCAGCTTGGCAGGAACTTACGAGCAGTACTTC. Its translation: CASSLAGTYEQYF.

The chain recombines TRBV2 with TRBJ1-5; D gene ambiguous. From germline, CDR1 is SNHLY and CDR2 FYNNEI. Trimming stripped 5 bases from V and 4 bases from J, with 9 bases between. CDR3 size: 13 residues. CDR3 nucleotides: TGTGCCAGCAGTAGAGAAAAGAATCAGCCCCAGCATTTT. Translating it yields CASSREKNQPQHF.

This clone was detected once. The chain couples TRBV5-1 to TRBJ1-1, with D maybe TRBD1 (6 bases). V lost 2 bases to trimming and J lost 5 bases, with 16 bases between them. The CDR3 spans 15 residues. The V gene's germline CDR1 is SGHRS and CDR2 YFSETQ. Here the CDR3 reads CASSFDPGQATEAFF. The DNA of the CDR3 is TGCGCCAGCAGCTTCGACCCGGGACAAGCTACTGAAGCTTTCTTT.

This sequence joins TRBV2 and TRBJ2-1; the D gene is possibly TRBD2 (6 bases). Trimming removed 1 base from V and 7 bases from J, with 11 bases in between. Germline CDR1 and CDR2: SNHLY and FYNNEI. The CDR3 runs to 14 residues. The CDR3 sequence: CASSEDGGWNEQFF. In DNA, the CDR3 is TGTGCCAGCAGTGAAGATGGAGGGTGGAATGAGCAGTTCTTC.

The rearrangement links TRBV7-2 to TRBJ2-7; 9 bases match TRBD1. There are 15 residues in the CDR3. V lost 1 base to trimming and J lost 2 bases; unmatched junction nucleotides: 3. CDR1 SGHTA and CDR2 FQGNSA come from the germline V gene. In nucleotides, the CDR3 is TGTGCCAGCAGCTTAGGGGGACAGGGAGCCTACGAGCAGTACTTC. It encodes CASSLGGQGAYEQYF.

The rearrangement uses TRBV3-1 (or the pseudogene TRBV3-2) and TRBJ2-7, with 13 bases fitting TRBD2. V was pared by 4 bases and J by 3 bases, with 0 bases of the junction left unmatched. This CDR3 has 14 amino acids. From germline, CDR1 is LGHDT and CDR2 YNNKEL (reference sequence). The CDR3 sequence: CASSRLAGGYEQYF. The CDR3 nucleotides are TGTGCCAGCAGCCGACTAGCGGGAGGCTACGAGCAGTACTTC.

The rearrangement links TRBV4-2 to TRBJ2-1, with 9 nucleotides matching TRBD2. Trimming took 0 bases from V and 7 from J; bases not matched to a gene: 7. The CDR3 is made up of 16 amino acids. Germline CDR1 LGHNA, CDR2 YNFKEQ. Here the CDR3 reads CASSQDYSGGSNEQFF. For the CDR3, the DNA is TGTGCCAGCAGCCAAGATTATAGCGGGGGCTCAAATGAGCAGTTCTTC.

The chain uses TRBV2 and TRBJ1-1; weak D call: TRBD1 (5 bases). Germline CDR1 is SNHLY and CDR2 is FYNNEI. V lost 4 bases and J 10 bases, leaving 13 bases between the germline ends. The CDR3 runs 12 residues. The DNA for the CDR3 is TGTGCCAGCAGTGGAAACAGGTTACCAGCTTTCTTT. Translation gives CASSGNRLPAFF.

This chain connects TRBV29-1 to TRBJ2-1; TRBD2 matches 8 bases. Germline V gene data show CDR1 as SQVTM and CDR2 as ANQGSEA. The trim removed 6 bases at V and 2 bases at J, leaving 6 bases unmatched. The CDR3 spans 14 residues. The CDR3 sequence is CSVDVLAAYNEQFF. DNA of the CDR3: TGCAGCGTGGACGTACTAGCGGCCTACAATGAGCAGTTCTTC.

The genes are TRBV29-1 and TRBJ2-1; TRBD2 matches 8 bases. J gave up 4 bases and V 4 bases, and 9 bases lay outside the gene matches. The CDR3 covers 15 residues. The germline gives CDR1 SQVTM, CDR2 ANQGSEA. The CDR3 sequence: CSVVSRGGRYNEQFF. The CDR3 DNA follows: TGCAGCGTTGTATCCCGGGGGGGCAGATACAATGAGCAGTTCTTC.

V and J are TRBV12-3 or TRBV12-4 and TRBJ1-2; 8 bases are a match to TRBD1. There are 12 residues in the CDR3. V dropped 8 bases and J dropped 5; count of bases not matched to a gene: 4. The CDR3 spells CASLRGLYGYTF. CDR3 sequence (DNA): TGTGCCAGCCTCAGGGGGCTGTATGGCTACACCTTC.

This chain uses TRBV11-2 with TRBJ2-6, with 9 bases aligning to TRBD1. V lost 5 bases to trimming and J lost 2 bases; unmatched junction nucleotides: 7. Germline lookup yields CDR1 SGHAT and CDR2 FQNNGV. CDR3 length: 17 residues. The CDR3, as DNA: TGTGCCAGCAGCATTCACAGGGGGCAGCCTGGGGCCAACGTCCTGACTTTC. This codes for CASSIHRGQPGANVLTF.

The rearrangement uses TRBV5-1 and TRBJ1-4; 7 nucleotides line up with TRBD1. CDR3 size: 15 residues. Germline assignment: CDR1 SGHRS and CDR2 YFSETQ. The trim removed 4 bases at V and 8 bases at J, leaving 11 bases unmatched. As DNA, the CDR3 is TGCGCCAGCAGCCTGGAGGGGGCGCGAGGCGAAAAACTGTTTTTT. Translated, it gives CASSLEGARGEKLFF.

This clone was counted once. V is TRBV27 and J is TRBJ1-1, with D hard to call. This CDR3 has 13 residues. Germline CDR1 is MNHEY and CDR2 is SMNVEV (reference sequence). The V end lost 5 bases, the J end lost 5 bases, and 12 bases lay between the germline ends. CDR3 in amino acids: CASSQTRETEAFF. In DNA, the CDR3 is TGTGCCAGCAGTCAGACGAGGGAGACTGAAGCTTTCTTT.

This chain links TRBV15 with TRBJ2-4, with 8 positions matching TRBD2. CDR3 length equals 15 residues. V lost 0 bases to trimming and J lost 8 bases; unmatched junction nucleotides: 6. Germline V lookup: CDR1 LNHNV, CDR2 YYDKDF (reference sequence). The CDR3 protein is CATSRDRGGGYIQYF. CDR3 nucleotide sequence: TGTGCCACCAGCAGAGATCGGGGCGGGGGGTACATTCAGTACTTC. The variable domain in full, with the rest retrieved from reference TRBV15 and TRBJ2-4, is DAMVIQNPRYQVTQFGKPVTLSCSQTLNHNVMYWYQQKSSQAPKLLFHYYDKDFNNEADTPDNFQSRRPNTSFCFLDIRSPGLGDTAMYLCATSRDRGGGYIQYFGAGTRLSVL.

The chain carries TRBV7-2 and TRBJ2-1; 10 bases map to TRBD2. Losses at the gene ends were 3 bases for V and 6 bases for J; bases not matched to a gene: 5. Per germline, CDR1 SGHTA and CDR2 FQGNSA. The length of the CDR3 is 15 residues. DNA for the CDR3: TGTGCCAGCAGCTTTAGCGGGGGGCAGAGCAATGAGCAGTTCTTC. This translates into CASSFSGGQSNEQFF.

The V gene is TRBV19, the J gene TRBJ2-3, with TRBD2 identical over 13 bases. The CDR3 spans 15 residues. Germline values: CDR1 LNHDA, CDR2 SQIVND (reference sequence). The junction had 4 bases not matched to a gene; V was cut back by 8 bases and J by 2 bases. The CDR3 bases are TGTGCCAGTGGGACTAGCGGGGCCAACACAGATACGCAGTATTTT. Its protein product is CASGTSGANTDTQYF.

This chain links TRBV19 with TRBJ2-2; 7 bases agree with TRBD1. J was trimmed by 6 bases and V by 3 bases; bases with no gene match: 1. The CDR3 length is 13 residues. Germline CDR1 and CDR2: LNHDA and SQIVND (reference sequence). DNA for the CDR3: TGTGCCAGTAGTATGACAGGGTCCGGGGAGCTGTTTTTT. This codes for CASSMTGSGELFF.

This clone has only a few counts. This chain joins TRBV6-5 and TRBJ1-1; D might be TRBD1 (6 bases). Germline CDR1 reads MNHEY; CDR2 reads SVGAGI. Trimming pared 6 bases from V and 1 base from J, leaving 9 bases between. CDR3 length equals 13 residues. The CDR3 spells CASSPGQNTEAFF. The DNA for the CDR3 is TGTGCCAGCAGCCCGGGACAGAACACTGAAGCTTTCTTT.